Presented here are 17 T cell receptor beta chains from one specimen sequenced in a study of CD8+ T cells in alopecia areata. Following extraction, RNA underwent reverse transcription to cDNA, which served as the sequencing template. Clones were sequenced by immunoSEQ multiplex PCR, and TCRdb holds only the in-frame ones, with some missing. The sample includes a few thousand clones, more than 60% of them seen just once. The specimen sequenced was skin. The receptors were sampled from a human donor in good health.

This chain uses TRBV7-9 with TRBJ2-3; D unclear. The germline gives CDR1 SEHNR, CDR2 FQNEAQ (reference sequence). This CDR3 is built from 14 residues. Between the trimmed V and J ends, which lost 3 bases and 1 base, there was a span of 8 bases. Here the CDR3 DNA reads TGTGCCAGCAGCTTCTCGCAGCGCACAGATACGCAGTATTTT. It encodes CASSFSQRTDTQYF.

The genes are TRBV9 and TRBJ2-1, with 9 positions matching TRBD2. The CDR3 consists of 13 residues. V lost 3 bases, J lost 5 bases, and 0 bases stayed unmatched. CDR1 is SGDLS and CDR2 is YYNGEE in the germline V gene. As DNA, the CDR3 is TGTGCCAGCAGCGGACTAGCGGACAATGAGCAGTTCTTC. It codes for CASSGLADNEQFF.

The chain uses TRBV27 and TRBJ2-5, with 10 bases matching TRBD2. The trim removed 2 bases at V and 1 base at J, leaving 7 bases unmatched. CDR3 length: 17 amino acids. Looked up from germline, CDR1 is MNHEY and CDR2 is SMNVEV (reference sequence). The CDR3, as DNA: TGTGCCAGCAGTTTAAGGCTAGCGGGAGTGGGCCAAGAGACCCAGTACTTC. This translates into CASSLRLAGVGQETQYF.

A single count supports this clone. This chain joins TRBV5-4 and TRBJ2-2, with TRBD1 identical over 9 bases. From germline, CDR1 is SGHNT and CDR2 YYREEE (reference sequence). This CDR3 is built from 14 residues. V trimming: 4 bases; J trimming: 8 bases; junction bases outside the gene matches: 6. The CDR3 reads CASSREQGAGELFF. CDR3 DNA sequence: TGTGCCAGCAGCAGAGAACAGGGGGCTGGGGAGCTGTTTTTT.

Relative to its sample, this clone is large (0.1 to 1%). V gene TRBV11-2 combines with J gene TRBJ2-1; maybe TRBD2 (5 bases). With 5 bases removed from V and 3 bases from J, the gap between germline ends came to 11 bases. CDR1 and CDR2 from the germline V gene are SGHAT and FQNNGV. This CDR3 comprises 14 residues. The CDR3 DNA is TGTGCCAGCAGCCCCCGGGGTAACTACAATGAGCAGTTCTTC. The encoded protein is CASSPRGNYNEQFF.

The V gene is TRBV29-1, the J gene TRBJ2-2, with TRBD2 matching 8 bases. CDR3 length: 13 residues. The germline V gene encodes CDR1 SQVTM and CDR2 ANQGSEA. Trimming at V came to 7 bases and at J to 5 bases, leaving 6 bases not matched to a gene. The chain's CDR3 is CSARTGGTGELFF. The CDR3 nucleotides are TGCAGCGCCCGAACGGGGGGGACCGGGGAGCTGTTTTTT.

V is TRBV11-2 and J is TRBJ1-4; D is possibly TRBD1 (5 bases). Trimming removed 5 bases from V and 0 bases from J, with 13 bases in between. The CDR3 loop spans 16 amino acids. Germline lookup yields CDR1 SGHAT and CDR2 FQNNGV. The CDR3 reads CASSPKAGATNEKLFF. The DNA for the CDR3 is TGTGCCAGCAGCCCTAAGGCGGGGGCAACTAATGAAAAACTGTTTTTT.

The rearrangement links TRBV5-1 to TRBJ2-5; D is perhaps TRBD1 or TRBD2 (5 bases each). The V gene lost 4 bases and the J gene lost 12 bases, with 34 bases spanning the gap. Germline values: CDR1 SGHRS, CDR2 YFSETQ. The CDR3 has 18 amino acids. The CDR3 reads CASSGPSLRWGRARAKYF. The CDR3, as DNA: TGCGCCAGCAGCGGCCCATCATTGCGGTGGGGACGGGCCCGGGCCAAGTACTTC.

The chain is built from TRBV7-3 and TRBJ2-2, with 8 bases lining up with TRBD1. Trimming removed 5 bases from V and 6 bases from J; junction bases left unmatched: 11. The germline V gene has CDR1 SGHTA and CDR2 FQGTGA. The CDR3 is made up of 16 amino acids. The CDR3 nucleotides are TGTGCCAGCAGCCCTGGACAGGGTATGGTGGCCGGGGAGCTGTTTTTT. Translating gives CASSPGQGMVAGELFF.

This chain uses TRBV5-1 with TRBJ2-3, with 7 bases identical to TRBD2. V gave up 0 bases and J gave up 6 bases; unmatched junction bases: 4. This CDR3 is 14 amino acids long. CDR1 is SGHRS, CDR2 YFSETQ, per germline. As DNA, the CDR3 is TGCGCCAGCAGCTTGGTGGCGGGAGCGGATACGCAGTATTTT. Residues: CASSLVAGADTQYF.

In this sample, this clone turned up once. The chain joins TRBV4-1 to TRBJ2-5; a possible D gene is TRBD2 (5 bases). The germline V and J ends were trimmed by 6 bases and 2 bases, with 13 bases remaining between them. The CDR3 sequence is 14 residues long. Germline lookup yields CDR1 MGHRA and CDR2 YSYEKL. CDR3 region: CASSPSSPQETQYF. The DNA for the CDR3 is TGCGCCAGCAGTCCTAGCAGCCCACAAGAGACCCAGTACTTC.

This chain connects TRBV30 to TRBJ2-3; D possibly corresponds to TRBD1 (5 bases). The germline V and J ends were trimmed by 4 bases and 3 bases, with 8 bases remaining between them. The germline gives CDR1 GTSNPN, CDR2 SVGIG (reference sequence). CDR3 length equals 12 residues. CDR3 in amino acids: CAWNSGTDTQYF. DNA of the CDR3: TGTGCCTGGAACTCAGGGACAGATACGCAGTATTTT.

The chain links TRBV28 to TRBJ2-7; 8 bases are a match to TRBD2. V was clipped by 1 base and J by 6 bases; unmatched bases: 2. The CDR3 loop spans 13 amino acids. The V gene's germline CDR1 is MDHEN and CDR2 SYDVKM. The CDR3 region is CASSLFRGGEQYF. The CDR3, as DNA: TGTGCCAGCAGTTTATTTCGGGGGGGCGAGCAGTACTTC.

This chain joins TRBV15 and TRBJ2-2, with a possible D match to TRBD1 (6 bases). Germline values: CDR1 LNHNV, CDR2 YYDKDF (reference sequence). This CDR3 has 15 residues. V lost 8 bases and J lost 1, with 14 bases in between. The CDR3 DNA sequence: TGTGCCACCCATTCCGGGACAAAGAACACCGGGGAGCTGTTTTTT. This codes for CATHSGTKNTGELFF. The full variable domain, rest sourced from reference TRBV15 and TRBJ2-2, is DAMVIQNPRYQVTQFGKPVTLSCSQTLNHNVMYWYQQKSSQAPKLLFHYYDKDFNNEADTPDNFQSRRPNTSFCFLDIRSPGLGDTAMYLCATHSGTKNTGELFFGEGSRLTVL.

J is TRBJ2-3 and V is TRBV30, with D unclear. CDR1 and CDR2 (germline): GTSNPN, SVGIG (reference sequence). The CDR3 is 11 residues long. Deletions cut 4 bases from V and 5 bases from J, with 7 bases between. DNA of the CDR3: TGTGCCTGGACAAGGGAAGATACGCAGTATTTT. It codes for CAWTREDTQYF. The complete variable domain, with remaining parts taken from reference TRBV30 and TRBJ2-3, reads SQTIHQWPATLVQPVGSPLSLECTVEGTSNPNLYWYRQAAGRGLQLLFYSVGIGQISSEVPQNLSASRPQDRQFILSSKKLLLSDSGFYLCAWTREDTQYFGPGTRLTVL.

This clone was counted once. V is TRBV30 and J is TRBJ2-3; 8 nucleotides align to TRBD2. CDR1 and CDR2 (germline): GTSNPN, SVGIG (reference sequence). After removal of 2 bases from V and 4 bases from J, the junction contained 2 bases not matched to a gene. The CDR3 sequence is 13 residues long. This CDR3 reads CAWSLAGADTQYF. The CDR3, as DNA: TGTGCCTGGAGTCTAGCGGGTGCAGATACGCAGTATTTT.

V gene TRBV6-5 combines with J gene TRBJ2-1, with a weak D call TRBD1 (6 bases). With 4 bases removed from V and 9 bases from J, the gap between germline ends came to 22 bases. This CDR3 region has 16 residues. Germline CDR1 reads MNHEY; CDR2 reads SVGAGI. The CDR3 spells CASSLTGKGTYGEQFF. The CDR3 DNA reads as TGTGCCAGCAGTTTAACAGGGAAAGGGACCTACGGTGAGCAGTTCTTC.